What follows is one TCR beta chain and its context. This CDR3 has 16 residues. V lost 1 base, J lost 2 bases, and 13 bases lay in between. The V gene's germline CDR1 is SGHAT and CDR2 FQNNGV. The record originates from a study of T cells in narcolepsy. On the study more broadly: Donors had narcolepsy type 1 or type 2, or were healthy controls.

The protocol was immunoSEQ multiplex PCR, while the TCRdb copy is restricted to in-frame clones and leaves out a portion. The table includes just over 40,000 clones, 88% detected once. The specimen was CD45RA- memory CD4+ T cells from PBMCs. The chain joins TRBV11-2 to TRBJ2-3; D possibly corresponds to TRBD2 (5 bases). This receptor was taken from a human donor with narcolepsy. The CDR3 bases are TGTGCCAGCAGCTTAGGAGGGTATGAGGCCACAGATACGCAGTATTTT. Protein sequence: CASSLGGYEATDTQYF.